This T cell receptor beta chain was sequenced for a study of blood T cell repertoires in COVID-19. The overall study: Italy, Spain and the United States were the sources of the convalescent and acute COVID-19 samples. T cells, B-cell-depleted T cells, or PBMCs provided the cDNA or gDNA that served as material.

Germline CDR1 MNHEY, CDR2 SMNVEV (reference sequence). V gave up 6 bases and J gave up 0 bases; unmatched junction bases: 4. This CDR3 is 15 amino acids long. Repertoires were generated with immunoSEQ multiplex PCR, while TCRdb's copy carries only in-frame clones and drops some. The sample shows approximately 150,000 clones, about 77% of them seen only once. This clonotype was obtained from a man aged 60-69 years with acute or convalescent COVID-19. This chain links TRBV27 with TRBJ2-1; TRBD2 matches 8 bases. The specimen was peripheral blood. As DNA, the CDR3 is TGTGCCAGCAGCCTAGCGGGCTACTCCTACAATGAGCAGTTCTTC. Its translation: CASSLAGYSYNEQFF.